This entry concerns a single TCR beta chain. The clone's antigen remains unknown. No much larger clone exists at a distance of one base, and base qualities are not known. TCRbeta CDR3 regions were amplified from genomic DNA by means of the immunoSEQ Assay, a bias-controlled multiplex PCR. Per the authors' processing: Within the assay, amplification of reference gene primers was used to estimate how many nucleated cells each sample contained. Sequence reads were collapsed and filtered to measure the absolute abundance of every unique TCRbeta CDR3 rearrangement. For each sample, productive Simpson clonality was calculated as the square root of Simpson's diversity index across productive rearrangements. The source is immuneACCESS, and TCRdb retained only in-frame sequences with V and J called. Part of the clones is not carried over; for the studies checked, unresolved V genes explain less than half of this, and the remainder is unexplained. The V and J calls and clone size were taken over from that table, and D and trimming were inferred from the DNA. The sample table holds 300,000 to 400,000 clones, of which 88% were seen once. The ten largest account for 5% of the sample.

This specimen comes from a study of blood T cell repertoires in COVID-19 (TCRdb year 2020). About the full investigation: Samples from collaborators originated in the United States, Italy and Spain and spanned both the acute and convalescent phases of COVID-19. The prospective study material was composed of cDNA or gDNA derived from T cells, B-cell-depleted T cells, or PBMCs. Deeply sampled blood TCRbeta repertoires from subjects exposed to, actively infected with, or recovered from COVID-19 were included in the dataset. The repertoires were released in a freely available public database meant as a resource for research on the immune response to SARS-CoV-2. The samples were drawn from two sources: the first 160 participants of the ongoing ImmuneRACE study, and about 1,300 subjects contributed by 6 global collaborators. Sample metadata almost always included a de-identified subject ID, COVID-19 status, age in years and sex. Where available, HLA class I and class II types were taken from metadata supplied by the sample provider and were not determined by assay-based typing. What the study reported, not specific to this receptor: The quantity of clinical and demographic metadata differed by source and by participant and was supplied without curation.

Enrolling through a virtual design, the prospective study's participants ranged in age from roughly 18 to 89 years and lived across roughly 23 United States geographic areas. In the prospective study, cohorts were assigned on the basis of participant-reported clinical history obtained from a screening survey and a study questionnaire. ImmuneRACE Cohort 3 recovered participants were defined by two consecutive negative NP/OP PCR tests, healthcare professional clearance, or symptom resolution. Each participant in the prospective study had whole blood, serum and a nasopharyngeal or oropharyngeal swab collected by mobile phlebotomists. Prospective study participants could optionally give additional blood draws and questionnaires over an approximately two-month period. Before DNA extraction, prospective study blood samples were shipped either frozen or at room temperature. The CDR3, from cysteine to phenylalanine, totals 15 residues. The kept DNA is CDR3 alone, 45 bases in frame from the first base. The junction carries 10 bases between V and J, which are trimmed by 2 bases and 0 bases respectively. CDR1 and CDR2 were assigned from the germline V gene as MNHEY and SVGAGI.

Recombination linked TRBV6-5 to TRBJ2-5; TRBD1 is possibly the D segment (6 matching bases). This TCR was sampled from a man aged 25-45 years who had recovered from COVID-19. The sequencing sample was made of PBMCs or T cells enriched from blood (not recorded which). In nucleotides, the sequence is TGTGCCAGCAGTTACCTTGGACAGAACCAAGAGACCCAGTACTTC. The resulting protein is CASSYLGQNQETQYF.